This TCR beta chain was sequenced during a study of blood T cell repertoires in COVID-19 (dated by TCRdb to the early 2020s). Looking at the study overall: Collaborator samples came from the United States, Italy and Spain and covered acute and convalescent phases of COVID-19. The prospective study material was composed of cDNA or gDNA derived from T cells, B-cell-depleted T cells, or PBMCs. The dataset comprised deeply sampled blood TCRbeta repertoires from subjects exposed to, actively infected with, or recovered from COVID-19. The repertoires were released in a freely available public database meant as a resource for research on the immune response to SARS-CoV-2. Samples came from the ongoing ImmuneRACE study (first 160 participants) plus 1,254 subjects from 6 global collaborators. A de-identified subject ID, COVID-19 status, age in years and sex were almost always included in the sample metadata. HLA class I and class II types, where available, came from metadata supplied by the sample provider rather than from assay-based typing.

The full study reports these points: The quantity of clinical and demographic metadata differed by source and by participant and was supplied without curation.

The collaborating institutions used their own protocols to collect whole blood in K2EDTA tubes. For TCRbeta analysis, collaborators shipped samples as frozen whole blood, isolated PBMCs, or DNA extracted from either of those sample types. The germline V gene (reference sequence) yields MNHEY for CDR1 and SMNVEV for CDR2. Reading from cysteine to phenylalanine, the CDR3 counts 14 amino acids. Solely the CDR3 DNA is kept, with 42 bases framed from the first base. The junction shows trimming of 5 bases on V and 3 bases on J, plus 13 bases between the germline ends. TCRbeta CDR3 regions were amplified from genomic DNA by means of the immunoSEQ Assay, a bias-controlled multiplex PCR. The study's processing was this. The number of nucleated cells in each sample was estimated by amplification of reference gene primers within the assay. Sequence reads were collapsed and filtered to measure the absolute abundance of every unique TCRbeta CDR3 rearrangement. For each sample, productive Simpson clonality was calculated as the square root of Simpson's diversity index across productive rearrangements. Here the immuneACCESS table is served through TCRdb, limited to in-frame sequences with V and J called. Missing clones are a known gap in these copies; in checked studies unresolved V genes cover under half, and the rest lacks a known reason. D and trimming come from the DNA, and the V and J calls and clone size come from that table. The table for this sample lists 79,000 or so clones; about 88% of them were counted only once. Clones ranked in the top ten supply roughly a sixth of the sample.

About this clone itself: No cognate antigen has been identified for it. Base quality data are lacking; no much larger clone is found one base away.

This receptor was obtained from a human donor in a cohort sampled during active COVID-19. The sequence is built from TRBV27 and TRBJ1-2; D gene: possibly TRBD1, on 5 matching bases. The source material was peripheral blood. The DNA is TGTGCCAGCAGTCCCTTCGACAGCTACTATGGCTACACCTTC. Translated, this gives CASSPFDSYYGYTF.